A selection of T cell receptor beta chains follows, all from one sample in a study of T cells in Graves' hyperthyroidism and ophthalmopathy. From the multiplex PCR reads, TCRdb called clonotypes with MiXCR, one entry per CDR3 protein. The table shows about 500,000 distinct CDR3 sequences, with roughly 17% occurring only once. The sample taken for sequencing was blood. Receptors originate from a woman aged 18-35 years with Graves' ophthalmopathy. Both conserved end residues are trimmed from each CDR3.

J gene: TRBJ2-7; V gene: TRBV2; CDR3 protein: ATDQGSLNYEQY
J gene: TRBJ1-5; V gene: TRBV6-1; CDR3 protein: ASSQQGDNQPQH
J gene: TRBJ2-2; V gene: TRBV24-1; CDR3 protein: ATSDLTGDGELF
J gene: TRBJ2-7; V gene: TRBV28; CDR3 protein: AITPGQPPYEQY
J gene: TRBJ2-3; V gene: TRBV7-9; CDR3 protein: ASSEGGVDTQY
J gene: TRBJ2-7; V gene: TRBV20-1; CDR3 protein: SAETPGQGLPY
J gene: TRBJ1-1; V gene: TRBV7-3; CDR3 protein: ASSPGRGSTEAF
J gene: TRBJ2-1; V gene: TRBV27; CDR3 protein: ASSYIRRGGHNEQF
J gene: TRBJ1-6; V gene: TRBV5-1; CDR3 protein: ASSLGGRSGSPLH
J gene: TRBJ1-1; V gene: TRBV30; CDR3 protein: AWSVWGTNTEAF
J gene: TRBJ1-2; V gene: TRBV27; CDR3 protein: ASNPSDSNYGYT
J gene: TRBJ1-1; V gene: TRBV2; CDR3 protein: ASSGQGSMNTEAF
J gene: TRBJ2-7; V gene: TRBV12-3/TRBV12-4; CDR3 protein: ASSLRRDYEQY
J gene: TRBJ1-5; V gene: TRBV20-1; CDR3 protein: SAVEAVGRRFGPQH
J gene: TRBJ1-4; V gene: TRBV5-1; CDR3 protein: ASTPGTGNEKLF
J gene: TRBJ1-5; V gene: TRBV7-9; CDR3 protein: ASSLDTWPRVNQPQH
J gene: TRBJ2-5; V gene: TRBV7-8; CDR3 protein: ASSPTGGPDLQETQY
J gene: TRBJ1-6; V gene: TRBV9; CDR3 protein: ASSVDGRSSYNSPLH
J gene: TRBJ2-1; V gene: TRBV2; CDR3 protein: ASRPEGGGTFNEQF
J gene: TRBJ1-1; V gene: TRBV28; CDR3 protein: ASSLRSTEAF
J gene: TRBJ2-1; V gene: TRBV7-6; CDR3 protein: ASSLGQGRDEQF
J gene: TRBJ1-6; V gene: TRBV9; CDR3 protein: ASSPRGQGISPLH
J gene: TRBJ2-1; V gene: TRBV10-3; CDR3 protein: AISEGYSLDNEQF
J gene: TRBJ2-7; V gene: TRBV6-2/TRBV6-3; CDR3 protein: ASRTSGRTRDEQY
J gene: TRBJ2-2; V gene: TRBV11-2; CDR3 protein: ASSLTSGFGGELF
J gene: TRBJ2-1; V gene: TRBV29-1; CDR3 protein: SVGYVDTNPSSNDYNEQF
J gene: TRBJ2-2; V gene: TRBV6-2/TRBV6-3; CDR3 protein: ASSYRLAGGLNTGELF
J gene: TRBJ2-7; V gene: TRBV20-1; CDR3 protein: SARAEQGAYEQY
J gene: TRBJ2-5; V gene: TRBV9; CDR3 protein: ASSGGEDGGVKETQY
J gene: TRBJ1-2; V gene: TRBV27; CDR3 protein: ASSLGLNYGYP
J gene: TRBJ1-4; V gene: TRBV3-1; CDR3 protein: ASSLGREKLF
J gene: TRBJ1-2; V gene: TRBV5-5; CDR3 protein: ASSEGQGNYGYT
J gene: TRBJ2-3; V gene: TRBV27; CDR3 protein: ASSPKSGRVTDTQY
J gene: TRBJ1-2; V gene: TRBV28; CDR3 protein: ASSFPGQGIGGYT
J gene: TRBJ1-6; V gene: TRBV7-3; CDR3 protein: ASSLGTGPAPLH
J gene: TRBJ1-3; V gene: TRBV18; CDR3 protein: ASSSPGGAYSGNTIY
J gene: TRBJ1-2; V gene: TRBV7-2; CDR3 protein: ASSLVGRGGKGNGYT
J gene: TRBJ1-6; V gene: TRBV6-5; CDR3 protein: ASSYGLGDTNSPLH
J gene: TRBJ1-1; V gene: TRBV27; CDR3 protein: ASKLQGTTEAF
J gene: TRBJ1-1; V gene: TRBV7-8; CDR3 protein: ASSLGTGGKAF
J gene: TRBJ2-7; V gene: TRBV12-3/TRBV12-4; CDR3 protein: ASSLGDLSYEQY
J gene: TRBJ2-1; V gene: TRBV10-3; CDR3 protein: AISDPPSRLGDEQF
J gene: TRBJ1-2; V gene: TRBV7-9; CDR3 protein: ASSPGDRPLYGYT
J gene: TRBJ1-2; V gene: TRBV2; CDR3 protein: ASSEESGRYGYT
J gene: TRBJ1-2; V gene: TRBV20-1; CDR3 protein: SASTPTFNYGYT